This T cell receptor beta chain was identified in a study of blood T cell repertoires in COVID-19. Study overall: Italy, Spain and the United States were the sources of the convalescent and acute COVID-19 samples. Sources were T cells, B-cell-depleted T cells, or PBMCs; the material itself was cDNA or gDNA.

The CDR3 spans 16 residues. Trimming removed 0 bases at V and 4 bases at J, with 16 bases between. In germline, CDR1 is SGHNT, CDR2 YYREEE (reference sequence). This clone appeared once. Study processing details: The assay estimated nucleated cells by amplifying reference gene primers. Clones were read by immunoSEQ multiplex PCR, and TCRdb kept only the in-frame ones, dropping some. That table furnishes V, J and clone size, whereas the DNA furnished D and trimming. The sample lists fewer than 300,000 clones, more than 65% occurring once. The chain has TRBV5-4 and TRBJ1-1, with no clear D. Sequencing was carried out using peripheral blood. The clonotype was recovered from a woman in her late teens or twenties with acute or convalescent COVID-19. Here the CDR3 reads CASSLGGDLRPTEAFF. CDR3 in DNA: TGTGCCAGCAGCTTGGGCGGAGACCTACGGCCCACTGAAGCTTTCTTT.